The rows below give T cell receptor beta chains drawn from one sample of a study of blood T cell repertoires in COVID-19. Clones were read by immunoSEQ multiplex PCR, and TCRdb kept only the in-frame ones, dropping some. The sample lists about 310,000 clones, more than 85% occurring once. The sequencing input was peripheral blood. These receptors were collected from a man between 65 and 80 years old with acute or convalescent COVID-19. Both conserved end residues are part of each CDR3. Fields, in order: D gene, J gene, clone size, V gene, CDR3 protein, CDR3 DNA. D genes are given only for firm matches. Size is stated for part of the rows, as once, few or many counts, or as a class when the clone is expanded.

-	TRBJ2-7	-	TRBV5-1	CASRGPLTSGQYF	TGCGCCAGCAGGGGGCCCCTAACCTCCGGGCAGTACTTC
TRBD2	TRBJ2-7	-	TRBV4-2	CASSPSGGAPDEQYF	TGTGCCAGCAGCCCCAGCGGGGGGGCTCCGGACGAGCAGTACTTC
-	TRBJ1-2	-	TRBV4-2	CASSQDTDTNYGYTF	TGTGCCAGCAGCCAAGATACGGACACCAACTATGGCTACACCTTC
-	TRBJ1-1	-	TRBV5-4	CASSSAAYPNTEAFF	TGTGCCAGCAGCTCGGCGGCTTACCCGAACACTGAAGCTTTCTTT
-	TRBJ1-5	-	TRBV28	CASCPYAGAGNQPQHF	TGTGCCAGCTGCCCTTACGCAGGGGCCGGCAATCAGCCCCAGCATTTT
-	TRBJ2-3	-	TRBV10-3	CAILMVGADTQYF	TGTGCCATCCTCATGGTAGGGGCAGATACGCAGTATTTT
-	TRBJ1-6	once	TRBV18	CASSPTQATALSSPLHF	TGTGCCAGCTCACCAACCCAGGCGACAGCACTTAGTTCACCCCTCCACTTT
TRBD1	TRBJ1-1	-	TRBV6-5	CASSSYPGTGNTEAFF	TGTGCCAGCAGTTCTTACCCCGGGACAGGGAACACTGAAGCTTTCTTT
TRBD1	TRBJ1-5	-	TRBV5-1	CASSPSTGVQPQHF	TGCGCCAGCAGTCCCTCGACAGGGGTTCAGCCCCAGCATTTT
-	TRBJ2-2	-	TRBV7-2	CASSFGRGVNTGELFF	TGTGCCAGCAGCTTTGGGCGGGGCGTGAACACCGGGGAGCTGTTTTTT
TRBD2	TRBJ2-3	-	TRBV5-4	CASSLKSGRGTDTQYF	TGTGCCAGCAGCTTAAAAAGCGGGAGGGGCACAGATACGCAGTATTTT
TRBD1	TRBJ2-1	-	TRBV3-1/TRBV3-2	CASSQVLRTGFNNEQFF	TGTGCCAGCAGCCAAGTTTTAAGGACAGGGTTTAACAATGAGCAGTTCTTC
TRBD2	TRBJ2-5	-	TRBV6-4	CASISPVETNGGKETQYF	TGTGCCAGCATTTCGCCCGTAGAAACCAACGGGGGGAAAGAGACCCAGTACTTC
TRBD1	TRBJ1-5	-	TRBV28	CASVTGGNVRQPQHF	TGTGCCAGCGTGACAGGGGGCAACGTTCGTCAGCCCCAGCATTTT
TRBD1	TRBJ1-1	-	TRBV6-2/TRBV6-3	CASSTYHRGLGEAFF	TGTGCCAGCAGTACCTATCACAGGGGGCTTGGTGAAGCTTTCTTT
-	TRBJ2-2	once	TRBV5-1	CASSLTANTGELFF	TGCGCCAGCAGCTTGACTGCGAACACCGGGGAGCTGTTTTTT
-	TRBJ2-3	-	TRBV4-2	CASSQDPRDTDTQYF	TGTGCCAGCAGCCAAGATCCGAGGGACACAGATACGCAGTATTTT
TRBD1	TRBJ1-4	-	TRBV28	CASSSPGQGYEKLFF	TGTGCCAGCAGTTCACCGGGACAGGGATATGAAAAACTGTTTTTT
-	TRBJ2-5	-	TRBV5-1	CASRVTGSQETQYF	TGCGCCAGCAGGGTTACCGGGTCCCAAGAGACCCAGTACTTC
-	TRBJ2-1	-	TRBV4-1	CASSQERGGARNEQFF	TGCGCCAGCAGCCAAGAAAGAGGGGGGGCTCGCAATGAGCAGTTCTTC
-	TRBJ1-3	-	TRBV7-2	CASSLVAASGNTIYF	TGTGCCAGCAGCTTAGTGGCTGCCTCTGGAAACACCATATATTTT
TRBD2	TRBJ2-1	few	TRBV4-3	CASSRQDRGGNEQFF	TGCGCCAGCAGCCGCCAAGATCGGGGGGGCAATGAGCAGTTCTTC
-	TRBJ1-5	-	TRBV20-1	CSASGAAYSNQPQHF	TGCAGTGCTAGTGGGGCAGCTTATAGCAATCAGCCCCAGCATTTT
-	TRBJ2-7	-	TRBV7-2	CASSLDVQGGSYEQYF	TGTGCCAGCAGCTTAGACGTCCAGGGTGGTTCCTACGAGCAGTACTTC
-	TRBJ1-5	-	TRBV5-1	CASSLDRLNQPQHF	TGCGCCAGCAGCTTGGACAGGCTCAATCAGCCCCAGCATTTT
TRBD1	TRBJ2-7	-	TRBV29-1	CSVGTGKNYEQYF	TGCAGCGTTGGGACAGGGAAAAACTACGAGCAGTACTTC
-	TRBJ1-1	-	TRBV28	CASRSGGQITEAFF	TGTGCCAGCCGGTCGGGGGGGCAGATCACTGAAGCTTTCTTT
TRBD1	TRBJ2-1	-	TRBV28	CASSFAGQGHNNEQFF	TGTGCCAGCAGTTTTGCGGGACAGGGACACAACAATGAGCAGTTCTTC
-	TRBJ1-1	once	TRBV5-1	CASSLPRLNTEAFF	TGCGCCAGCAGCTTGCCTAGGCTGAACACTGAAGCTTTCTTT
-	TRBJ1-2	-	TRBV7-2	CASSLQPGQGNGYTF	TGTGCCAGCAGCTTACAGCCGGGGCAGGGGAACGGCTACACCTTC
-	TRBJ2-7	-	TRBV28	CASSPSGVGAYEQYF	TGTGCCAGCAGTCCCTCGGGCGTAGGGGCCTACGAGCAGTACTTC
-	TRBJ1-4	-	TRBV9	CASSENGEKLFF	TGTGCCAGCAGCGAGAATGGCGAAAAACTGTTTTTT
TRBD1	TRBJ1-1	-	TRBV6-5	CASRITTGTIEAFF	TGTGCCAGCAGGATAACGACAGGGACCATTGAAGCTTTCTTT
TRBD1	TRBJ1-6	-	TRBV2	CASSRTGLREYNSPLHF	TGTGCCAGCAGCCGGACAGGGCTAAGGGAGTATAATTCACCCCTCCACTTT
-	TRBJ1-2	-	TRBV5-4	CASSSVYGYTF	TGTGCCAGCAGCTCCGTATATGGCTACACCTTC
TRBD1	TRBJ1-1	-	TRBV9	CASSRSTGGVTEAFF	TGTGCCAGCAGCCGCTCGACAGGGGGCGTCACTGAAGCTTTCTTT
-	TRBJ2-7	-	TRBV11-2	CASSLGLASYEQYF	TGTGCCAGCAGCTTAGGGCTAGCGTCGTACGAGCAGTACTTC
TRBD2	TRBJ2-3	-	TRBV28	CASSSLAGQFTDTQYF	TGTGCCAGCAGTTCGCTAGCGGGGCAATTCACAGATACGCAGTATTTT
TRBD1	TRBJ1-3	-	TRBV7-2	CASSLTGGPGNTIYF	TGTGCCAGCAGCTTAACAGGGGGACCTGGAAACACCATATATTTT
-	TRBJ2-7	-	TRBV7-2	CASSLWTLSEQYF	TGTGCCAGCAGCTTATGGACATTGAGCGAGCAGTACTTC
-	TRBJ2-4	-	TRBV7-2	CASSLAPLGSDLAKNIQYF	TGTGCCAGCAGCTTAGCACCACTGGGCTCCGACCTAGCCAAAAACATTCAGTACTTC
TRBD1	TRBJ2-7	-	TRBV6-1	CASSEYETGPYEQYF	TGTGCCAGCAGTGAATATGAGACAGGGCCCTACGAGCAGTACTTC
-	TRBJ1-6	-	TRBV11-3	CASSLETNLKGSYNSPLHF	TGTGCCAGCAGCTTAGAGACGAATCTCAAGGGGTCCTATAATTCACCCCTCCACTTT
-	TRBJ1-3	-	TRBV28	CASSLPGDHNTIYF	TGTGCCAGCAGTTTACCAGGGGACCATAACACCATATATTTT
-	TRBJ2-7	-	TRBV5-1	CASSLHGVGYEQYF	TGCGCCAGCAGCTTGCACGGGGTTGGATACGAGCAGTACTTC
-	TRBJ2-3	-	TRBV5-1	CASSPPLPGRTDTQYF	TGCGCCAGCAGCCCCCCGCTACCGGGTAGAACAGATACGCAGTATTTT
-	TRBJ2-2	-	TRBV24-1	CATSPRTAPNTGELFF	TGTGCCACCTCTCCACGGACAGCCCCCAACACCGGGGAGCTGTTTTTT
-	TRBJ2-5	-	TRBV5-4	CASSLAGTSQETQYF	TGTGCCAGCAGCTTGGCCGGGACTTCCCAAGAGACCCAGTACTTC
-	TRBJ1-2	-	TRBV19	CASSIPDSHGYTF	TGTGCCAGTAGTATCCCGGACAGCCATGGCTACACCTTC
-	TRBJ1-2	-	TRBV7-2	CASGLVGGYGYTF	TGTGCCAGCGGCTTAGTAGGGGGCTATGGCTACACCTTC
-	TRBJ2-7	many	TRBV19	CASSMMAGTPSRYLYEQYF	TGTGCCAGTAGTATGATGGCAGGCACCCCATCTCGATACCTTTACGAGCAGTACTTC
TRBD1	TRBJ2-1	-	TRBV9	CASSGRQGSYNEQFF	TGTGCCAGCAGCGGCCGACAGGGATCCTACAATGAGCAGTTCTTC
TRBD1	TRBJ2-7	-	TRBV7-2	CASSARDRGREQYF	TGTGCCAGCAGCGCCAGGGACAGGGGGCGCGAGCAGTACTTC